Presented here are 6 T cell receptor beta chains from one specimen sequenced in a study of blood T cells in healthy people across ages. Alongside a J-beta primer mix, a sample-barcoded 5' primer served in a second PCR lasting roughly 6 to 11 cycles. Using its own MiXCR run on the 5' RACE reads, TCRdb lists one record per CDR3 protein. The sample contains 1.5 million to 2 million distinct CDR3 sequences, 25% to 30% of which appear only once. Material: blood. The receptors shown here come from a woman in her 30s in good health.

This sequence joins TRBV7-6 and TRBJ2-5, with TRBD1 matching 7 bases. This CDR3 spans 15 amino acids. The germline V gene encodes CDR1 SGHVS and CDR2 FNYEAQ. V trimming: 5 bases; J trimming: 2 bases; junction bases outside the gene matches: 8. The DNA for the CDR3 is TGTGCCAGCAGCCTGAGACGGACAGGACAAGAGACCCAGTACTTC. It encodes CASSLRRTGQETQYF.

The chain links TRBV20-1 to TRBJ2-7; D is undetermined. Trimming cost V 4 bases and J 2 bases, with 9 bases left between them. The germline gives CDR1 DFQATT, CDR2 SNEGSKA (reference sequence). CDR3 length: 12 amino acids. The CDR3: CSAISETYEQYF. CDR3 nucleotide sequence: TGCAGTGCTATAAGCGAGACCTACGAGCAGTACTTC.

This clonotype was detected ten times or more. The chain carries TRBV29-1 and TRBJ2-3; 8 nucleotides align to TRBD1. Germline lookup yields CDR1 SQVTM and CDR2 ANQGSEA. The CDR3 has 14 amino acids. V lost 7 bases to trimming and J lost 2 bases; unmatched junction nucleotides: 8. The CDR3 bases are TGCAGCGGCGCTCCGACAGGGGCCACAGATACGCAGTATTTT. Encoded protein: CSGAPTGATDTQYF.

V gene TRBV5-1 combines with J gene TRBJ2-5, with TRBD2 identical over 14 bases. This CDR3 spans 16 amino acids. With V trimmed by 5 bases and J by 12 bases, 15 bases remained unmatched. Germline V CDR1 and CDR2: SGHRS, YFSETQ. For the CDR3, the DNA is TGCGCCAGCAGACCCGGGACTAGCGGGGGCCCAAGTCTGGAGTACTTC. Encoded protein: CASRPGTSGGPSLEYF.

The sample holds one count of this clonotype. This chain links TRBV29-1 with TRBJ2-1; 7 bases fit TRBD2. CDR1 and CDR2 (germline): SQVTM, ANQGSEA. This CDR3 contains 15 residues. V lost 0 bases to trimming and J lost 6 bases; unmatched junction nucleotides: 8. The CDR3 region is CSVEEPAGLSNEQFF. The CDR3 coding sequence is TGCAGCGTTGAAGAGCCAGCGGGGTTGAGCAATGAGCAGTTCTTC.

The CDR3 loop reads CASSPPKLTGAPNYGYTF. The CDR3 DNA is TGTGCCAGCTCACCACCGAAATTGACAGGGGCCCCTAACTATGGCTACACCTTC. The V call is TRBV18, the J call TRBJ1-2; TRBD1 agrees at 8 bases. The CDR3 covers 18 residues. With 0 bases clipped from V and 0 bases from J, the junction kept 9 bases outside the gene matches. Germline V lookup: CDR1 KGHSH, CDR2 LQKENI.